Listed below are T cell receptor beta chains from one sample, sequenced in a study of CD8 T cells in Susac syndrome. One entry per CDR3 protein, called by TCRdb with MiXCR from the immunoSEQ multiplex PCR reads. The data show some 260,000 distinct CDR3 sequences, with 93% seen just once and roughly 0.07% held by the top ten. Specimen: CD4+ T cells from PBMCs. These receptors all stem from a human donor with multiple sclerosis. Both conserved end residues are part of each CDR3. The D gene is left open where the match is weak. Clone size is given for some rows only: seen once, a few or many times, or a class if the clone is expanded.

j_gene: TRBJ2-2; v_gene: TRBV11-2; abundance: NA; d_gene: TRBD2; CDR3aa: CASSYLAGASTGELFF; CDR3nt: TGTGCCAGCAGTTATCTAGCGGGAGCGAGTACCGGGGAGCTGTTTTTT
j_gene: TRBJ2-1; v_gene: TRBV29-1; abundance: NA; d_gene: NA; CDR3aa: CSVEEDDRYNEQFF; CDR3nt: TGCAGCGTTGAAGAGGACGACCGCTACAATGAGCAGTTCTTC
j_gene: TRBJ2-6; v_gene: TRBV12-3/TRBV12-4; abundance: NA; d_gene: NA; CDR3aa: CASSRRSGSGANVLTF; CDR3nt: TGTGCCAGCAGTCGCCGCAGCGGCTCTGGGGCCAACGTCCTGACTTTC
j_gene: TRBJ2-5; v_gene: TRBV27; abundance: NA; d_gene: NA; CDR3aa: CASSFVGMEETQYF; CDR3nt: TGTGCCAGCAGTTTTGTCGGGATGGAGGAGACCCAGTACTTC
j_gene: TRBJ1-5; v_gene: TRBV4-1; abundance: NA; d_gene: NA; CDR3aa: CASSQDPGRVNQPQHF; CDR3nt: TGCGCCAGCAGCCAAGATCCTGGCAGAGTGAATCAGCCCCAGCATTTT
j_gene: TRBJ1-2; v_gene: TRBV29-1; abundance: NA; d_gene: NA; CDR3aa: CSVGSGDYGYTF; CDR3nt: TGCAGCGTTGGTTCCGGTGACTATGGCTACACCTTC
j_gene: TRBJ1-1; v_gene: TRBV7-9; abundance: NA; d_gene: NA; CDR3aa: CASSLFSENTEAFF; CDR3nt: TGTGCCAGCAGCTTGTTTTCGGAGAACACTGAAGCTTTCTTT
j_gene: TRBJ2-1; v_gene: TRBV12-3/TRBV12-4; abundance: NA; d_gene: NA; CDR3aa: CASSIRLLYNEQFF; CDR3nt: TGTGCCAGCAGTATCAGACTACTTTACAATGAGCAGTTCTTC
j_gene: TRBJ1-6; v_gene: TRBV28; abundance: NA; d_gene: NA; CDR3aa: CASSGISPLHF; CDR3nt: TGTGCCAGCTCAGGGATTTCACCCCTCCACTTT
j_gene: TRBJ1-1; v_gene: TRBV5-1; abundance: NA; d_gene: NA; CDR3aa: CASSLLGNRNTEAFF; CDR3nt: TGCGCCAGCAGCTTGCTTGGGAACCGGAACACTGAAGCTTTCTTT
j_gene: TRBJ1-5; v_gene: TRBV30; abundance: NA; d_gene: NA; CDR3aa: CAWSRQAKNQPQHF; CDR3nt: TGTGCCTGGAGCAGACAGGCAAAGAATCAGCCCCAGCATTTT
j_gene: TRBJ1-2; v_gene: TRBV20-1; abundance: NA; d_gene: TRBD1; CDR3aa: CSATIGTEGYGYTF; CDR3nt: TGCAGTGCAACAATAGGGACAGAAGGCTATGGCTACACCTTC
j_gene: TRBJ1-5; v_gene: TRBV30; abundance: NA; d_gene: TRBD1; CDR3aa: CAWRTGKDGQPQHF; CDR3nt: TGTGCCTGGCGGACAGGGAAGGATGGACAGCCCCAGCATTTT
j_gene: TRBJ2-5; v_gene: TRBV20-1; abundance: once; d_gene: NA; CDR3aa: CSAREISRDWETQYF; CDR3nt: TGCAGTGCTAGAGAGATCTCAAGGGATTGGGAGACCCAGTACTTC
j_gene: TRBJ2-1; v_gene: TRBV12-3/TRBV12-4; abundance: NA; d_gene: TRBD2; CDR3aa: CATRGVSGRGNEQFF; CDR3nt: TGTGCCACTAGGGGAGTTAGCGGGAGAGGGAATGAGCAGTTCTTC
j_gene: TRBJ2-7; v_gene: TRBV10-3; abundance: NA; d_gene: TRBD1; CDR3aa: CAISESDRGYEQYF; CDR3nt: TGTGCCATCAGTGAGTCAGACAGGGGCTACGAGCAGTACTTC
j_gene: TRBJ2-4; v_gene: TRBV2; abundance: NA; d_gene: NA; CDR3aa: CASSAPRGAKNIQYF; CDR3nt: TGTGCCAGCAGTGCTCCCAGGGGAGCCAAAAACATTCAGTACTTC
j_gene: TRBJ2-4; v_gene: TRBV9; abundance: NA; d_gene: NA; CDR3aa: CASSPQGGGAKNIQYF; CDR3nt: TGTGCCAGCAGCCCCCAGGGAGGGGGCGCCAAAAACATTCAGTACTTC
j_gene: TRBJ1-5; v_gene: TRBV3-1; abundance: NA; d_gene: NA; CDR3aa: CASSQGRTGNQPQHF; CDR3nt: TGTGCCAGCAGCCAGGGACGCACTGGCAATCAGCCCCAGCATTTT
j_gene: TRBJ1-5; v_gene: TRBV29-1; abundance: NA; d_gene: TRBD1; CDR3aa: CSVRTQGAGPQHF; CDR3nt: TGCAGCGTACGTACTCAGGGGGCAGGGCCCCAGCATTTT